This T cell receptor (beta chain) was recovered during a study of cytomegalovirus exposure and HLA in healthy donors. The CDR3 runs 20 residues. In germline, CDR1 is WNHNN, CDR2 SYGVQD (reference sequence). V dropped 6 bases and J dropped 1; count of bases not matched to a gene: 18. This clone was seen once. The protocol was immunoSEQ multiplex PCR, while the TCRdb copy is restricted to in-frame clones and leaves out a portion. The sample lists about 86,000 clones, approximately 93% seen once, with about 0.7% in the top ten. This receptor was obtained from a man between 18 and 35 years old in good health and CMV-seronegative. The sequenced sample consisted of PBMCs. The rearrangement uses TRBV10-1 and TRBJ1-3; 10 bases line up with TRBD1. For the CDR3, the DNA is TGCGCCAGCAGGGAGACAGGGGGCGCGGGTCCCGGTCCGTCTGGAAACACCATATATTTT. Amino acid sequence: CASRETGGAGPGPSGNTIYF.